This entry is about one T cell receptor (beta chain). Those enrolled, adults aged roughly 18 to 90 years, came from some 25 US areas. Each participant's cohort was designated according to participant-reported clinical history. The source of the sample is a study of blood T cell repertoires in COVID-19. Original data processing: Nucleated cell counts were estimated from reference gene primer amplification. Method: immunoSEQ multiplex PCR; TCRdb's copy keeps in-frame clones and lacks some. That table furnishes V, J and clone size, whereas the DNA furnished D and trimming. The sample has fewer than 250,000 clones; roughly four fifths are singletons. The germline CDR1 and CDR2 sequences are SGHNT and YYREEE (reference sequence). This CDR3 is 13 amino acids long. The V end was cut by 0 bases, the J end by 3 bases, with 4 bases between.

Specimen: PBMCs or T cells enriched from blood (not recorded which). This sequence originates from a woman aged 40-49 years who had been exposed to COVID-19. J is TRBJ1-3 and V is TRBV5-4; D not certain. The CDR3 DNA follows: TGTGCCAGCAGCTTGGACAGTGGAAACACCATATATTTT. Residues: CASSLDSGNTIYF.